A selection of T cell receptor beta chains follows, all from one sample in a study of spatial heterogeneity in lung cancer. One entry per CDR3 protein results from TCRdb running MiXCR on the 5' RACE reads. This repertoire shows some 40,000 distinct CDR3 sequences, 5% to 5.5% found once; its top ten account for approximately 25%. The sample was PBMCs, taken at surgery. The receptors stem from a female donor with early-stage non-small cell lung cancer. Both conserved end residues are part of each CDR3. Some rows have no size entry. The others give once, few or many, or a class for an expanded clone.

>TRBV4-2|many|TRBJ1-1
CASSQVGTGDMNTEAFF
>TRBV20-1|many|TRBJ1-2
CSARDPSRGLGYTF
>TRBV20-1|many|TRBJ2-3
CSASATDTQYF
>TRBV5-1|few|TRBJ2-3
CASSSDKPTTDTQYF
>TRBV28|few|TRBJ2-5
CASSPRGTGAETQYF
>TRBV5-1|few|TRBJ1-5
CASSPGQGGQPQHF
>TRBV5-4|few|TRBJ2-2
CASSLAVTGQNTGELFF
>TRBV19|NA|TRBJ2-3
CASSFQGLAADTQYF
>TRBV6-2/TRBV6-3|many|TRBJ2-2
CASRPISARETGELFF
>TRBV9|many|TRBJ1-5
CASSVGQPQHF
>TRBV10-3|many|TRBJ1-3
CASGESGNTIYF
>TRBV5-1|NA|TRBJ1-2
CASSLTFRAGGTHGYGYTF
>TRBV25-1|few|TRBJ1-5
CASSDTQGTFNQPQHF
>TRBV18|NA|TRBJ2-7
CASSGDGSSYEQYF
>TRBV20-1|many|TRBJ2-3
CSTVRDPTDTQYF
>TRBV29-1|many|TRBJ2-1
CSVEDPGGEQFF
>TRBV4-2|medium-sized|TRBJ2-7
CASSQDHQGPYEQYF
>TRBV6-1|NA|TRBJ1-1
CASSAGWTEAFF
>TRBV5-6|many|TRBJ2-7
CASKTIGQGNEQYF
>TRBV5-5|NA|TRBJ2-3
CASSPGLAGVSTDTQYF
>TRBV5-1|many|TRBJ2-5
CASSFSGGEQETQYF
>TRBV3-1|NA|TRBJ2-7
CASSQDPLYEQYF
>TRBV9|many|TRBJ2-2
CASSPQGLADSTGELFF
>TRBV27|many|TRBJ2-2
CASSFLGSSNTGELFF
>TRBV6-6|NA|TRBJ2-2
CASSEGTGELFF